One T cell receptor beta chain is described in this entry. This sample was taken from a study of blood T cell repertoires in COVID-19. CDR1 and CDR2 from the germline V gene are SGHTA and FQGTGA. V lost 2 bases and J lost 5, with 10 bases in between. The CDR3 totals 14 residues. The table came from immunoSEQ multiplex PCR; TCRdb's copy has only in-frame clones and leaves some out. The profile shows more than 250,000 clones, roughly 85% of them singletons. This receptor was taken from a man in his thirties or forties who had recovered from COVID-19. Source material: PBMCs or T cells enriched from blood (not recorded which). The chain links TRBV7-3 to TRBJ2-1, with D possibly TRBD1 on 6 matching bases. This CDR3 reads CASSLGTLNNEQFF. The CDR3 nucleotides read TGTGCCAGCAGCTTAGGGACACTAAACAATGAGCAGTTCTTC. Full variable domain (missing parts from reference TRBV7-3 and TRBJ2-1): GAGVSQTPSNKVTEKGKYVELRCDPISGHTALYWYRQSLGQGPEFLIYFQGTGAADDSGLPNDRFFAVRPEGSVSTLKIQRTERGDSAVYLCASSLGTLNNEQFFGPGTRLTVL.